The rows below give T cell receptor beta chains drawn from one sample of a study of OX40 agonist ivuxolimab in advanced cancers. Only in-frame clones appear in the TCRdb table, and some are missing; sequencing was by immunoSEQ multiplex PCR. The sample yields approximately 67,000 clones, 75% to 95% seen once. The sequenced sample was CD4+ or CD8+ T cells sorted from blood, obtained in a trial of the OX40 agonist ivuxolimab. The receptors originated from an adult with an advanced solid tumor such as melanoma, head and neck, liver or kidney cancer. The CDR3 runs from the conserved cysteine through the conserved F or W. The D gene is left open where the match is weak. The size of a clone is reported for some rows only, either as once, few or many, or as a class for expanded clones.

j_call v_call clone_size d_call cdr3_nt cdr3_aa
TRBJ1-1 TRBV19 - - TGTGCCAGTAGTATTGGGACGCCCCCCGTAGAAGCTTTCTTT CASSIGTPPVEAFF
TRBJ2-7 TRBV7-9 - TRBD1 TGTGCCAGCAGCGGGGCTCAGGGGGCCCAAGGCTTTCACCTCTACGAGCAGTACTTC CASSGAQGAQGFHLYEQYF
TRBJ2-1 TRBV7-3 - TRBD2 TGTGCCAGCAGCTTAATTAGCGGGGCCTACAATGAGCAGTTCTTC CASSLISGAYNEQFF
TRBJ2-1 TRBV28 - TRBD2 TGTGCCAGCAGTTCCCCTCCACCCGCGGGAGGCTACAATGAGCAGTTCTTC CASSSPPPAGGYNEQFF
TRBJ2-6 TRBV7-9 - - TGTGCCAGCAGCTTACAGGGTACCGGGGCCAACGTCCTGACTTTC CASSLQGTGANVLTF
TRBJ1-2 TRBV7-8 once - TGTGCCAGCAGCTTAGGGGGGGGCGCCGGTGGCTACACCTTC CASSLGGGAGGYTF
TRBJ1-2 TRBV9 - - TGTGCCAGCACCAGTAGCGGGGGGGCCTACGAAGGCTACACCTTC CASTSSGGAYEGYTF
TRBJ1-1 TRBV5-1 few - TGCGCCAGCAGCCAGGGAAACACTGAAGCTTTCTTT CASSQGNTEAFF
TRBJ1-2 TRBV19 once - TGTGCCAGTAGTATAGGGAATGGCTACACCTTC CASSIGNGYTF
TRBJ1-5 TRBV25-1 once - TGTGCCAGCAGTGAGGGGTCTGATCAGCCCCAGCATTTT CASSEGSDQPQHF
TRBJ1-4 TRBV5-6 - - TGTGCCAGCAGCTTGCAGGGATCGCTTTCTGGAAAACTGTTTTTT CASSLQGSLSGKLFF
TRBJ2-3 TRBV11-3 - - TGTGCCAGCTCCCTCGGTCCCCATCACACAGATACGCAGTATTTT CASSLGPHHTDTQYF
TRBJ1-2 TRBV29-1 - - TGCAGCGTCCCTACACCGGAAAACTATGGCTACACCTTC CSVPTPENYGYTF
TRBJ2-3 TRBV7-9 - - TGTGCCAGCAGCGACGACACAGGGTTTTCTCCAGATACGCAGTATTTT CASSDDTGFSPDTQYF
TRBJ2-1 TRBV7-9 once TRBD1 TGTGCCAGCAGCTTAGAACAGGGGTCGGAAAATGAGCAGTTCTTC CASSLEQGSENEQFF
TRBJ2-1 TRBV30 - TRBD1 TGTGCCTGGATGTGGACAGGGGGGTGGAATGAGCAGTTCTTC CAWMWTGGWNEQFF
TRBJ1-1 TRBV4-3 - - TGCGCCAGCAGCCAAGATACCGGGGACACTGAAGCTTTCTTT CASSQDTGDTEAFF
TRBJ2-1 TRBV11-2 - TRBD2 TGTGCCAGCAGCCCCCGAACTAGCGGGGGGGTGGATGAGCAGTTCTTC CASSPRTSGGVDEQFF
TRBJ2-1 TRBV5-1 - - TGCGCCAGCAGCCTCGAAGATGCCTACAATGAGCAGTTCTTC CASSLEDAYNEQFF
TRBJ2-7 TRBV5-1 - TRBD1 TGCGCCAGCACCCGATCCGGACAGGGCACCTACGAGCAGTACTTC CASTRSGQGTYEQYF
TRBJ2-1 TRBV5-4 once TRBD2 TGTGCCAGCAGCCAGACTAGCGGGGGACTTTACTACAATGAGCAGTTCTTC CASSQTSGGLYYNEQFF
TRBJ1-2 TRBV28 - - TGTGCCAGCAGTCCGATTGTTCTCCATGGCTACACCTTC CASSPIVLHGYTF
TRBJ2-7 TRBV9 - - TGTGCCAGCAGCGTCGGAAGCTTATCAACCTGGGACTACGAGCAGTACTTC CASSVGSLSTWDYEQYF
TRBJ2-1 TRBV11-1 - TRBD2 TGTGCCAGCAGCTTAGTGTCTAGCGGATCCTACAATGAGCAGTTCTTC CASSLVSSGSYNEQFF
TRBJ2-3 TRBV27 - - TGTGCCAGCAGTTCTCCGGACCGGCGAGATACGCAGTATTTT CASSSPDRRDTQYF
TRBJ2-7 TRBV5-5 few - TGTGCCAGCAGCTTGGCTTCAGGGTTTGGCTACGAGCAGTACTTC CASSLASGFGYEQYF
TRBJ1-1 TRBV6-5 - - TGTGCCAGCAGTCTCACAGGGACCGAAGCTTTCTTT CASSLTGTEAFF
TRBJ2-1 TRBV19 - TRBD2 TGTGCCAGTACCAACTTAAACTCGGGACTAGCGGGAGCGAAGTACAATGAGCAGTTCTTC CASTNLNSGLAGAKYNEQFF
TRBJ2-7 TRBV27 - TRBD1 TGTGCCAGCAGTCCCACAGGGGTGCTCTACGAGCAGTACTTC CASSPTGVLYEQYF
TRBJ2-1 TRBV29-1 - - TGCAGCGTTGGACGGTCCTACAATGAGCAGTTCTTC CSVGRSYNEQFF
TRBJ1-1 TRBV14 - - TGTGCCAGCAGCCAAGGTGGGGGGGTCGAAGCTTTCTTT CASSQGGGVEAFF
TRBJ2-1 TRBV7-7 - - TGTGCTAGCAGCTTACTAGAGGGGGCCTACAATGAGCAGTTCTTC CASSLLEGAYNEQFF
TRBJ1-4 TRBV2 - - TGTGCCAGCAGTGAAGCGTGGGGGGACTTTATAGGGGCTCTAGAAAAACTGTTTTTT CASSEAWGDFIGALEKLFF
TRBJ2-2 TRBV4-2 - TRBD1 TGTGCCAGCACCCGGACAGGTTCGAACACCGGGGAGCTGTTTTTT CASTRTGSNTGELFF
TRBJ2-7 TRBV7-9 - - TGTGCCAGCAGCTTCGGGGACAACGAGCAGTACTTC CASSFGDNEQYF
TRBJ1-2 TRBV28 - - TGTGCCAGCAGTCCTCCAGGCTACACCTTC CASSPPGYTF
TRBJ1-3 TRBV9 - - TGTGCCAGCAGCGGAGCCCTCTCTGGAAACACCATATATTTT CASSGALSGNTIYF
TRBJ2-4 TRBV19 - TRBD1 TGTGCCACCTCGACAGGGTGGGGAGCCAAAAACATTCAGTACTTC CATSTGWGAKNIQYF
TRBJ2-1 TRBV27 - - TGTGCCAGCAGCCTAAGCTCCTACAATGAGCAGTTCTTC CASSLSSYNEQFF
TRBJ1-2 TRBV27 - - TGTGCCAGCAGTTTAGCGGGGGCTGTTAACTATGGCTACACCTTC CASSLAGAVNYGYTF
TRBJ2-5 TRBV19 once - TGTGCCAGTAGTATAACGGCCTGGGAGACCCAGTACTTC CASSITAWETQYF